The next 24 T cell receptor beta chains were all read from a single sample in a study of Graves' ophthalmopathy and Graves' hyperthyroidism. RNA transcripts served as template for amplifying TCR beta CDR3 sequences. The library came from an HTBI-primed first-round RT-PCR and a second-round multiplex PCR. TCRdb recomputed calls from the multiplex PCR reads with MiXCR, one row per CDR3 protein. The table lists about 210,000 distinct CDR3 sequences, approximately 28% of them singletons. Sequencing used peripheral blood. The receptor source for this set is a man aged 45-65 years with Graves' ophthalmopathy.

This clonotype was recorded at least ten times. This chain connects TRBV10-3 to TRBJ1-1; no clear D gene. There are 11 residues in the CDR3. Deletions cut 10 bases from V and 3 bases from J, with 9 bases between. In germline, CDR1 is ENHRY, CDR2 SYGVKD. CDR3 in amino acids: CASREYTEAFF. CDR3 bases: TGTGCCAGCCGGGAGTACACTGAAGCTTTCTTT.

This chain joins TRBV20-1 and TRBJ1-5; D uncertain. The V end was cut by 0 bases, the J end by 1 base, with 10 bases between. CDR1 and CDR2 (germline): DFQATT, SNEGSKA (reference sequence). The length of the CDR3 is 15 residues. The CDR3 nucleotides are TGCAGTGCTAGAGATGAGCAGGTCAGCAATCAGCCCCAGCATTTT. It codes for CSARDEQVSNQPQHF.

The rearrangement uses TRBV6-2 or TRBV6-3 and TRBJ2-5; D call uncertain. The V end lost 0 bases, the J end lost 3 bases, and 14 bases lay between the germline ends. This CDR3 region has 16 residues. CDR1 is MNHEY and CDR2 is SVGEGT in the germline V gene. DNA for the CDR3: TGTGCCAGCAGTTACTCGAGAAGGGTTTCCGAAGAGACCCAGTACTTC. This codes for CASSYSRRVSEETQYF.

The chain couples TRBV6-1 to TRBJ2-5; 14 bases line up with TRBD2. In germline, CDR1 is MNHNS, CDR2 SASEGT. V lost 8 bases to trimming and J lost 3 bases; unmatched junction nucleotides: 8. This CDR3 has 16 amino acids. The DNA of the CDR3 is TGTGCCAGCGGTCGGACTAGCGGGAGGTTAGAAGAGACCCAGTACTTC. Protein: CASGRTSGRLEETQYF.

V usage is TRBV7-9 and J usage is TRBJ1-2; D remains unclear. V was clipped by 5 bases and J by 4 bases, with 11 bases between them. The CDR3 totals 13 residues. Looked up from germline, CDR1 is SEHNR and CDR2 is FQNEAQ (reference sequence). CDR3 coding DNA: TGTGCCAGCAGCCGGACGGGGTTCTATGGCTACACCTTC. This translates into CASSRTGFYGYTF.

This clonotype showed up many times. This sequence joins TRBV7-3 and TRBJ2-2; weak D call: TRBD1 (5 bases). The V end was cut by 0 bases, the J end by 4 bases, with 6 bases between. Looked up from germline, CDR1 is SGHTA and CDR2 is FQGTGA. This CDR3 contains 14 residues. The CDR3: CASSLTGRTGELFF. As DNA, the CDR3 is TGTGCCAGCAGCTTAACGGGGCGCACCGGGGAGCTGTTTTTT.

This clonotype has at least ten counts. This chain links TRBV25-1 with TRBJ2-2, with 11 bases aligning to TRBD1. The CDR3 runs to 16 residues. The V gene end was trimmed by 3 bases and the J gene end by 5 bases; junction bases not matched to a gene: 5. Per germline, CDR1 MGHDK and CDR2 SYGVNS. CDR3 amino acids: CASSDPGQGETGELFF. The DNA for the CDR3 is TGTGCCAGCAGTGACCCGGGACAGGGGGAGACCGGGGAGCTGTTTTTT.

CDR3 DNA sequence: TGTGCCAGCAGCGTAGACCCGGGTCAGCCCCAGCATTTT. As protein: CASSVDPGQPQHF. The chain recombines TRBV7-2 with TRBJ1-5; D gene uncertain. Trimming removed 5 bases from V and 6 bases from J, with 11 bases in between. Germline loops: CDR1 SGHTA, CDR2 FQGNSA. This CDR3 is 13 amino acids long.

This clonotype was observed a few times. The CDR3 sequence: CASRSEGGHTEAFF. The CDR3 nucleotides read TGTGCCAGCAGGTCGGAGGGGGGGCACACTGAAGCTTTCTTT. The chain joins TRBV6-2 or TRBV6-3 to TRBJ1-1; the D gene is possibly TRBD1 (6 bases). There are 14 residues in the CDR3. The germline V gene encodes CDR1 MNHEY and CDR2 SVGEGT. Trimming shortened V by 6 bases and J by 3 bases, and 14 bases separated the two germline ends.

This clonotype was detected many times. The rearrangement links TRBV9 to TRBJ2-7, with D possibly being TRBD2 (6 bases). This CDR3 spans 14 amino acids. CDR1 is SGDLS and CDR2 is YYNGEE in the germline V gene. Trimming cost V 3 bases and J 1 base, with 11 bases left between them. This CDR3 reads CASSEEGHSYEQYF. The CDR3 region has the DNA TGTGCCAGCAGCGAGGAGGGGCATTCCTACGAGCAGTACTTC.

V gene TRBV12-3 or TRBV12-4 combines with J gene TRBJ1-1, with D uncertain. CDR3 length equals 12 residues. V lost 4 bases and J 4 bases, leaving 7 bases between the germline ends. CDR3 amino acids: CASSSLATEAFF. The CDR3, as DNA: TGTGCCAGCAGTTCCCTCGCCACTGAAGCTTTCTTT.

This clonotype was recorded a few times. This sequence joins TRBV6-1 and TRBJ2-7, with a tentative D call TRBD1 (5 bases). Trimming cost V 5 bases and J 2 bases, with 13 bases left between them. CDR1 and CDR2 (germline): MNHNS, SASEGT. The CDR3 length is 14 residues. The CDR3 here is CASSPQQVTYEQYF. The CDR3 DNA is TGTGCCAGCAGTCCACAACAGGTGACCTACGAGCAGTACTTC.

This clonotype was counted between two and nine times. The chain employs TRBV4-3 and TRBJ2-2; possibly TRBD1 or TRBD2 for D (5 bases each). The V end was cut by 4 bases, the J end by 0 bases, with 24 bases between. The germline V gene encodes CDR1 LGHNA and CDR2 YSLEER. There are 20 residues in the CDR3. CDR3 in DNA: TGCGCCAGCAGCCCCGGGGACGGGGCAGGGTTCCGTTCGAACACCGGGGAGCTGTTTTTT. Translation: CASSPGDGAGFRSNTGELFF.

This clonotype has at least ten counts. CDR3 DNA: TGTGCCAGCAGCTTATACGCCCCACTAGCGGGAATTCCCTACGAGCAGTACTTC. This gives the protein CASSLYAPLAGIPYEQYF. The chain carries TRBV7-8 and TRBJ2-7; 10 bases are a match to TRBD2. The CDR3 is made up of 18 amino acids. From germline, CDR1 is SGHVS and CDR2 FQNEAQ. V shed 2 bases and J 2 bases; nucleotides not matched to a gene: 12.

This clonotype was found many times. The V and J genes are TRBV4-1 and TRBJ2-5; 8 nucleotides match TRBD2. The CDR3 contains 16 residues. Unmatched junction bases numbered 6, after V lost 1 base and J lost 2 bases. Germline lookup yields CDR1 MGHRA and CDR2 YSYEKL. CDR3 sequence reads: CASSQAVAGLQETQYF. CDR3 sequence (DNA): TGCGCCAGCAGCCAAGCCGTAGCGGGGTTACAAGAGACCCAGTACTTC.

This clonotype came up many times. This rearrangement joins TRBV5-1 to TRBJ2-7; the D gene is possibly TRBD1 (6 bases). The germline V and J ends were trimmed by 3 bases and 4 bases, with 11 bases remaining between them. The CDR3 sequence is 13 residues long. CDR1 is SGHRS, CDR2 YFSETQ, per germline. CDR3 DNA: TGCGCCAGCAGCTGGGACACGGGTTACGAGCAGTACTTC. It specifies CASSWDTGYEQYF.

At least ten counts were recorded for this clonotype. The gene calls are TRBV14 and TRBJ2-5; D is unclear. Germline V gene sequence: CDR1 SGHDN, CDR2 FVKESK. This CDR3 has 12 residues. V was pared by 0 bases and J by 3 bases, with 2 bases between. CDR3 loop: CASSQDEETQYF. DNA of the CDR3: TGTGCCAGCAGCCAAGACGAAGAGACCCAGTACTTC.

This clonotype has a single count. J is TRBJ1-2 and V is TRBV6-2 or TRBV6-3; 7 bases agree with TRBD1. V gave up 6 bases and J gave up 4 bases; unmatched junction bases: 11. CDR1 is MNHEY and CDR2 is SVGEGT in the germline V gene. The CDR3 sequence is 15 residues long. The CDR3 protein is CASRSDRVGAYGYTF. The CDR3, as DNA: TGTGCCAGCAGGAGCGACAGGGTCGGGGCCTATGGCTACACCTTC.

This clonotype turned up a few times. V and J are TRBV12-3 or TRBV12-4 and TRBJ2-2; D gene unclear. V was trimmed by 3 bases and J by 0 bases, leaving 11 bases between them. The CDR3 runs 16 residues. The CDR3 nucleotides are TGTGCCAGCAGTTTGGGGAAAGCACCGAACACCGGGGAGCTGTTTTTT. This sequence encodes CASSLGKAPNTGELFF.

J is TRBJ2-7 and V is TRBV20-1, with 11 bases matching TRBD2. The V gene's germline CDR1 is DFQATT and CDR2 SNEGSKA (reference sequence). The CDR3 contains 14 residues. Germline trimming cut 1 base from V and 1 base from J; bases unmatched to any gene: 0. This CDR3 reads CSARVAGGSYEQYF. The CDR3 DNA reads TGCAGTGCTAGAGTAGCGGGAGGGTCCTACGAGCAGTACTTC.

At least ten counts were recorded for this clonotype. The junction departs from the called germline gene at one end, perhaps through a read error. The rearrangement links TRBV4-1 to TRBJ2-5, with TRBD2 matching 8 bases. The CDR3 contains 15 residues. Germline V gene data show CDR1 as MGHRA and CDR2 as YSYEKL. The CDR3 nucleotides are TGCGCCAGCAGCCGCTCGACGGGGGGGCAAGGGACCCAGTACTTC. Protein: CASSRSTGGQGTQYF.

The chain recombines TRBV6-1 with TRBJ2-7; no clear D. Trimming took 5 bases from V and 3 from J, leaving 14 bases between them. The CDR3 loop spans 14 amino acids. Germline CDR1 is MNHNS and CDR2 is SASEGT. CDR3 bases: TGTGCCAGCAGTAAAAGTGGTATGAACTACGAGCAGTACTTC. It translates to CASSKSGMNYEQYF.

The rearrangement joins TRBV27 to TRBJ2-7, with a tentative D call TRBD1 (6 bases). Germline CDR1 is MNHEY and CDR2 is SMNVEV (reference sequence). Between the trimmed V and J ends, which lost 5 bases and 6 bases, there was a span of 14 bases. The CDR3 contains 13 residues. The CDR3 coding sequence is TGTGCCAGCAGTATACAGGGAGATGGCGAGCAGTACTTC. It is translated as CASSIQGDGEQYF.

This clonotype was recorded at least ten times. CDR3 residues: CASSLDGSHLYEQYF. CDR3 coding DNA: TGTGCCAGCAGCTTAGACGGAAGCCACCTCTACGAGCAGTACTTC. The chain joins TRBV7-8 to TRBJ2-7, with D uncertain. The germline V gene has CDR1 SGHVS and CDR2 FQNEAQ. The CDR3 consists of 15 residues. Trimming cost V 1 base and J 3 bases, with 13 bases left between them.